The rows below give T cell receptor beta chains drawn from one sample of a study of CD8 T cells in Susac syndrome. A single record per CDR3 protein comes from TCRdb applying MiXCR to the immunoSEQ multiplex PCR reads. The sample shows around 85,000 distinct CDR3 sequences, 95% of them seen only once. The specimen was CD8+ T cells from PBMCs. The receptors shown here come from a human donor with Susac syndrome. CDR3s include the opening cysteine and the closing phenylalanine or tryptophan. Fields, in order: clone size, J gene, V gene, CDR3 length, D gene, CDR3 DNA, CDR3 protein. A D gene is named only where the DNA matches it firmly. Not every row has a clone size; where given, it reads once, few, many or a size class.

clone_size: once; j_call: TRBJ1-1; v_call: TRBV5-1; cdr3_length: 13; d_call: .; cdr3_nt: TGCGCCAGCAGCCTGGAGGGGACCGTTGAAGCTTTCTTT; cdr3_aa: CASSLEGTVEAFF
clone_size: once; j_call: TRBJ2-2; v_call: TRBV20-1; cdr3_length: 13; d_call: TRBD2; cdr3_nt: TGCAGTGCTCCAGGACTAGACACCGGGGAGCTGTTTTTT; cdr3_aa: CSAPGLDTGELFF
clone_size: once; j_call: TRBJ2-7; v_call: TRBV5-5; cdr3_length: 13; d_call: .; cdr3_nt: TGTGCCAGCAGCTTGGAGCCAGCGGTCGAGCAGTACTTC; cdr3_aa: CASSLEPAVEQYF
clone_size: once; j_call: TRBJ2-7; v_call: TRBV20-1; cdr3_length: 13; d_call: TRBD1; cdr3_nt: TGCAGTGCTAGAGACATCGGGACAGACGAGCAGTACTTC; cdr3_aa: CSARDIGTDEQYF
clone_size: .; j_call: TRBJ2-1; v_call: TRBV2; cdr3_length: 14; d_call: TRBD2; cdr3_nt: TGTGCCAGCAGCGGGACTAGCGGGAAAAATGAGCAGTTCTTC; cdr3_aa: CASSGTSGKNEQFF
clone_size: .; j_call: TRBJ2-1; v_call: TRBV9; cdr3_length: 12; d_call: .; cdr3_nt: TGTGCCAGCAGCTCGCAAACCGAAGAGCAGTTCTTC; cdr3_aa: CASSSQTEEQFF
clone_size: .; j_call: TRBJ1-1; v_call: TRBV7-9; cdr3_length: 13; d_call: .; cdr3_nt: TGTGCCAGCAGCTTAGACGGACCGGATGAAGCTTTCTTT; cdr3_aa: CASSLDGPDEAFF
clone_size: .; j_call: TRBJ2-7; v_call: TRBV7-8; cdr3_length: 14; d_call: TRBD2; cdr3_nt: TGTGCCAGCAATAGCGGGAGAGGTAACTACGAGCAGTACTTC; cdr3_aa: CASNSGRGNYEQYF
clone_size: .; j_call: TRBJ2-2; v_call: TRBV7-8; cdr3_length: 16; d_call: TRBD2; cdr3_nt: TGTGCCAGCAGCGGGGGACTAGCGGTTAACACCGGGGAGCTGTTTTTT; cdr3_aa: CASSGGLAVNTGELFF
clone_size: .; j_call: TRBJ2-1; v_call: TRBV7-6; cdr3_length: 9; d_call: .; cdr3_nt: TGTGCCAGAGACAATGAGCAGTTCTTC; cdr3_aa: CARDNEQFF
clone_size: .; j_call: TRBJ2-3; v_call: TRBV9; cdr3_length: 14; d_call: TRBD2; cdr3_nt: TGTGCCAGCAGCGTTCTAGCGGGCACAGATACGCAGTATTTT; cdr3_aa: CASSVLAGTDTQYF
clone_size: .; j_call: TRBJ2-1; v_call: TRBV20-1; cdr3_length: 11; d_call: .; cdr3_nt: TGCAGTGCTAGAGTTGGTAGCGAGCAGTTCTTC; cdr3_aa: CSARVGSEQFF
clone_size: .; j_call: TRBJ2-4; v_call: TRBV4-2; cdr3_length: 17; d_call: TRBD1; cdr3_nt: TGTGCCAGCAGCCAAGGGACAGGGTCGATAGCCAAAAACATTCAGTACTTC; cdr3_aa: CASSQGTGSIAKNIQYF
clone_size: .; j_call: TRBJ1-1; v_call: TRBV7-2; cdr3_length: 12; d_call: .; cdr3_nt: TGTGCCAGCAGCTTAGCGGCAGGGGCCGCTTTCTTT; cdr3_aa: CASSLAAGAAFF
clone_size: .; j_call: TRBJ2-3; v_call: TRBV27; cdr3_length: 17; d_call: .; cdr3_nt: TGTGCCAGCAGTTTCCTCCCTACATACACTAGCACAGATACGCAGTATTTT; cdr3_aa: CASSFLPTYTSTDTQYF
clone_size: .; j_call: TRBJ2-1; v_call: TRBV27; cdr3_length: 14; d_call: .; cdr3_nt: TGTGCCAGCAGTTCAAAGGACTTGCCCCTTGAGCAGTTCTTC; cdr3_aa: CASSSKDLPLEQFF
clone_size: .; j_call: TRBJ2-5; v_call: TRBV7-6; cdr3_length: 13; d_call: .; cdr3_nt: TGTGCCAGCAGAACCAGGGACCGGGAGACCCAGTACTTC; cdr3_aa: CASRTRDRETQYF
clone_size: .; j_call: TRBJ2-7; v_call: TRBV20-1; cdr3_length: 13; d_call: .; cdr3_nt: TGCAGTGCCCGCCGGGACGGCTCCTACGAGCAGTACTTC; cdr3_aa: CSARRDGSYEQYF
clone_size: .; j_call: TRBJ2-7; v_call: TRBV7-6; cdr3_length: 16; d_call: TRBD2; cdr3_nt: TGTGCCAGCAGCCCGGGACTAGCGGGAGCTGTCTACGAGCAGTACTTC; cdr3_aa: CASSPGLAGAVYEQYF
clone_size: .; j_call: TRBJ2-1; v_call: TRBV29-1; cdr3_length: 12; d_call: .; cdr3_nt: TGCAGCGTTGAGTCTCGTTACAATGAGCAGTTCTTC; cdr3_aa: CSVESRYNEQFF
clone_size: .; j_call: TRBJ1-5; v_call: TRBV28; cdr3_length: 14; d_call: .; cdr3_nt: TGTGCCACCTCACGGATGGTTAGCAATCAGCCCCAGCATTTT; cdr3_aa: CATSRMVSNQPQHF
clone_size: .; j_call: TRBJ2-7; v_call: TRBV30; cdr3_length: 14; d_call: .; cdr3_nt: TGTGCCTGGAGTGAGGGATCCCTGATGAACGAGCAGTACTTC; cdr3_aa: CAWSEGSLMNEQYF
clone_size: .; j_call: TRBJ2-5; v_call: TRBV10-3; cdr3_length: 12; d_call: .; cdr3_nt: TGTGCCACCTTGACCGCGGGGGAGACCCAGTACTTC; cdr3_aa: CATLTAGETQYF
clone_size: .; j_call: TRBJ2-5; v_call: TRBV29-1; cdr3_length: 11; d_call: .; cdr3_nt: TGCAGCGTCGCCGGGCAAGAGACCCAGTACTTC; cdr3_aa: CSVAGQETQYF
clone_size: .; j_call: TRBJ2-7; v_call: TRBV9; cdr3_length: 14; d_call: TRBD1; cdr3_nt: TGTGCCAGCAGCTACGACAGGGACCCCTACGAGCAGTACTTC; cdr3_aa: CASSYDRDPYEQYF
clone_size: once; j_call: TRBJ1-2; v_call: TRBV29-1; cdr3_length: 12; d_call: TRBD1; cdr3_nt: TGCAGCGACCGGACAGGGATAAATGGCTACACCTTC; cdr3_aa: CSDRTGINGYTF
clone_size: once; j_call: TRBJ2-3; v_call: TRBV21-1; cdr3_length: 15; d_call: .; cdr3_nt: TGTGCCAGCAGGACAGGGGGTAGTAGCACAGATACGCAGTATTTT; cdr3_aa: CASRTGGSSTDTQYF
clone_size: .; j_call: TRBJ2-7; v_call: TRBV20-1; cdr3_length: 16; d_call: TRBD2; cdr3_nt: TGCAGTGCTAGCTGGCTAGCGGGAGGCAGGGCTTACGAGCAGTACTTC; cdr3_aa: CSASWLAGGRAYEQYF
clone_size: .; j_call: TRBJ2-2; v_call: TRBV30; cdr3_length: 15; d_call: TRBD1; cdr3_nt: TGTGCGGTCTTAGCGGGACAGGGGTCGACCGGGGAGCTGTTTTTT; cdr3_aa: CAVLAGQGSTGELFF
clone_size: .; j_call: TRBJ2-7; v_call: TRBV7-9; cdr3_length: 15; d_call: TRBD2; cdr3_nt: TGTGCCAGCAGCTTCGGACTAGCGGGAGTCGACGAGCAGTACTTC; cdr3_aa: CASSFGLAGVDEQYF
clone_size: .; j_call: TRBJ2-7; v_call: TRBV6-2/TRBV6-3; cdr3_length: 12; d_call: TRBD2; cdr3_nt: TGTGCCACCCTAGCGGGAGGAGGCGAGCAGTACTTC; cdr3_aa: CATLAGGGEQYF
clone_size: .; j_call: TRBJ2-7; v_call: TRBV7-6; cdr3_length: 15; d_call: TRBD2; cdr3_nt: TGTGCCAGCAGCTTAGAAAGCGGGAGCTCCTACGAGCAGTACTTC; cdr3_aa: CASSLESGSSYEQYF
clone_size: .; j_call: TRBJ2-7; v_call: TRBV2; cdr3_length: 11; d_call: .; cdr3_nt: TGTGCCAGCAGTGATTCACCCGAGCAGTACTTC; cdr3_aa: CASSDSPEQYF
clone_size: .; j_call: TRBJ2-7; v_call: TRBV5-1; cdr3_length: 16; d_call: TRBD2; cdr3_nt: TGCGCCAGCACCGGACTAGCGGGACCTTCACTCTACGAGCAGTACTTC; cdr3_aa: CASTGLAGPSLYEQYF
clone_size: .; j_call: TRBJ2-1; v_call: TRBV5-6; cdr3_length: 14; d_call: TRBD2; cdr3_nt: TGTGCCAGCAGCCAAGCGGGAGTGGACAATGAGCAGTTCTTC; cdr3_aa: CASSQAGVDNEQFF
clone_size: few; j_call: TRBJ2-5; v_call: TRBV30; cdr3_length: 12; d_call: .; cdr3_nt: TGTGCCGGGCGCGGGGATCAAGAGACCCAGTACTTC; cdr3_aa: CAGRGDQETQYF
clone_size: .; j_call: TRBJ2-5; v_call: TRBV27; cdr3_length: 15; d_call: .; cdr3_nt: TGTGCCAGCAGTTTCGCGGGCGTGTCTGGGGAGACCCAGTACTTC; cdr3_aa: CASSFAGVSGETQYF
clone_size: .; j_call: TRBJ2-2; v_call: TRBV29-1; cdr3_length: 11; d_call: .; cdr3_nt: TGCGGTACGCGTAGCACCGGGGAGCTGTTTTTT; cdr3_aa: CGTRSTGELFF
clone_size: .; j_call: TRBJ2-1; v_call: TRBV20-1; cdr3_length: 17; d_call: TRBD2; cdr3_nt: TGCAGTGCTAGAGATGGTATAGCGGGAGGTCCCCGGTATGAGCAGTTCTTC; cdr3_aa: CSARDGIAGGPRYEQFF
clone_size: .; j_call: TRBJ2-5; v_call: TRBV18; cdr3_length: 13; d_call: .; cdr3_nt: TGTGCCAGCTCACCAACTCAGCTGGAGACCCAGTACTTC; cdr3_aa: CASSPTQLETQYF
clone_size: .; j_call: TRBJ2-1; v_call: TRBV20-1; cdr3_length: 11; d_call: .; cdr3_nt: TGCAGTGCTGCTTGGGGAAATGAGCAGTTCTTC; cdr3_aa: CSAAWGNEQFF
clone_size: once; j_call: TRBJ2-4; v_call: TRBV27; cdr3_length: 13; d_call: .; cdr3_nt: TGTGCCAGCCTCGATCGGACAGCCAACATTCAGTACTTC; cdr3_aa: CASLDRTANIQYF
clone_size: .; j_call: TRBJ2-2; v_call: TRBV20-1; cdr3_length: 11; d_call: .; cdr3_nt: TGCAGTGCTAATTCCCCCGGGGAGCTGTTTTTT; cdr3_aa: CSANSPGELFF
clone_size: .; j_call: TRBJ2-1; v_call: TRBV7-8; cdr3_length: 17; d_call: .; cdr3_nt: TGTGCCAGCAGCTCCTTCCCGGGAACTTACACCTACAATGAGCAGTTCTTC; cdr3_aa: CASSSFPGTYTYNEQFF
clone_size: .; j_call: TRBJ2-2; v_call: TRBV29-1; cdr3_length: 15; d_call: .; cdr3_nt: TGCAGCGTTCCCCACCCGAGGGCAGCCACCGGGGAGCTGTTTTTT; cdr3_aa: CSVPHPRAATGELFF
clone_size: once; j_call: TRBJ1-4; v_call: TRBV15; cdr3_length: 13; d_call: .; cdr3_nt: TGTGCCACCAGCAGACAGGGAAGGGAGAAACTGTTTTTT; cdr3_aa: CATSRQGREKLFF
clone_size: .; j_call: TRBJ2-1; v_call: TRBV6-5; cdr3_length: 17; d_call: TRBD1; cdr3_nt: TGTGCCAGCAGTTTGAGACCCGGGACAGGGATTTACAATGAGCAGTTCTTC; cdr3_aa: CASSLRPGTGIYNEQFF
clone_size: .; j_call: TRBJ2-7; v_call: TRBV19; cdr3_length: 13; d_call: .; cdr3_nt: TGTGCCAGCAGCTTTGACATCTCCTACGAGCAGTACTTC; cdr3_aa: CASSFDISYEQYF
clone_size: .; j_call: TRBJ2-2; v_call: TRBV4-1; cdr3_length: 21; d_call: .; cdr3_nt: TGCGCCAGCAGCCAAGATCTTTTGGCGGGGCCCCAGACAGTCTACACCGGGGAGCTGTTTTTT; cdr3_aa: CASSQDLLAGPQTVYTGELFF
clone_size: .; j_call: TRBJ2-1; v_call: TRBV3-1; cdr3_length: 14; d_call: .; cdr3_nt: TGTGCCAGCAGCCAGGAGACAGTGACCAATGAGCAGTTCTTC; cdr3_aa: CASSQETVTNEQFF
clone_size: .; j_call: TRBJ2-5; v_call: TRBV29-1; cdr3_length: 13; d_call: TRBD1; cdr3_nt: TGCAGCGCGGACAGGCAAAACCAAGAGACCCAGTACTTC; cdr3_aa: CSADRQNQETQYF
clone_size: once; j_call: TRBJ1-2; v_call: TRBV28; cdr3_length: 13; d_call: TRBD1; cdr3_nt: TGTGCCACCCTCAGACAGGGTTCGGGCGGCTACACCTTC; cdr3_aa: CATLRQGSGGYTF
clone_size: .; j_call: TRBJ2-5; v_call: TRBV12-3/TRBV12-4; cdr3_length: 11; d_call: .; cdr3_nt: TGTGCCACCAGTAAAAGCGGGACCCAGTACTTC; cdr3_aa: CATSKSGTQYF